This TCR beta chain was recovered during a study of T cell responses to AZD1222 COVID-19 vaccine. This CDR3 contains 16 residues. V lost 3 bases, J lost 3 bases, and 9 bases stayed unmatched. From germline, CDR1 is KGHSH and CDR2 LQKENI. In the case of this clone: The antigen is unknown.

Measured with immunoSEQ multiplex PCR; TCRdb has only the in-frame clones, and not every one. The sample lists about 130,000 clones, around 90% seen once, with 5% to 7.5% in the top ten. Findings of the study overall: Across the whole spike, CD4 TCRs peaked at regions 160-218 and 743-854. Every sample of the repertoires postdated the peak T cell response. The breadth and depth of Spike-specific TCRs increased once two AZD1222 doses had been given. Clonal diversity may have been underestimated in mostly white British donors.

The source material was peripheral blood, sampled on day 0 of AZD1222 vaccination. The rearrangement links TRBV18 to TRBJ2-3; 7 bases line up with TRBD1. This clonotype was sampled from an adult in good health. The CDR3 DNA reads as TGTGCCAGCTCACCCGAGGGGGACAGAAGAACAGATACGCAGTATTTT. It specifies CASSPEGDRRTDTQYF.